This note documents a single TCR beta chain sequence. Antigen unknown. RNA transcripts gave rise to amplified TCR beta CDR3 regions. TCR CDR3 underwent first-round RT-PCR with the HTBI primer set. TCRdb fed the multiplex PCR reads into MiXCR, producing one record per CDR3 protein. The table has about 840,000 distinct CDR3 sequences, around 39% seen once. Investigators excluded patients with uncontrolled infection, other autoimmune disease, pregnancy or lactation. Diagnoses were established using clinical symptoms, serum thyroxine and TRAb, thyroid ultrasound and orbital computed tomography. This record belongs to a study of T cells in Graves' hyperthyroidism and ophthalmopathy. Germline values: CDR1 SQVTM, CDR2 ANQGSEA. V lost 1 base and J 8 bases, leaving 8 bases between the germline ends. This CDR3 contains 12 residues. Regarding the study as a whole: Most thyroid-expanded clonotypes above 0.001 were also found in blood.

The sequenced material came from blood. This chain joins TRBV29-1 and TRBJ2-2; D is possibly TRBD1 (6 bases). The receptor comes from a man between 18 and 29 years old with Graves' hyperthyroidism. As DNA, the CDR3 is TGCAGCGTTGAAGTAGGGACAGGGGAGCTGTTTTTT. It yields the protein CSVEVGTGELFF.